The entry below describes one T cell receptor beta chain. The method was immunoSEQ multiplex PCR; TCRdb's version includes in-frame clones alone and lacks a portion of them. This sample has about 4,000 clones, with about nine tenths found just once. Trimming shortened V by 7 bases and J by 7 bases, and 19 bases separated the two germline ends. Per the germline V gene, CDR1 is MDHEN and CDR2 is SYDVKM. The CDR3 extends over 14 amino acids. The data were obtained in a study of tumor T cells in aggressive B-cell lymphoma. The V gene is TRBV28, the J gene TRBJ1-2; no clear D. This receptor was identified in an adult with diffuse large B cell lymphoma. Sequenced input: tumor tissue. CDR3 in amino acids: CASTWEGPFRGYTF. The CDR3 nucleotides read TGTGCCAGCACATGGGAGGGTCCGTTTCGTGGCTACACCTTC.